The text below deals with one TCR beta chain. The record originates from a study of blood T cell repertoires in COVID-19. Study information: COVID-19 samples from acute and convalescent phases originated in the United States, Italy and Spain. In each case, the material was cDNA or gDNA derived from T cells, B-cell-depleted T cells, or PBMCs.

After removal of 3 bases from V and 7 bases from J, the junction contained 12 bases not matched to a gene. The V gene's germline CDR1 is SNHLY and CDR2 FYNNEI. The CDR3 loop spans 17 amino acids. In the original workflow: Reference gene primer amplification gave nucleated cell count estimates. The table came from immunoSEQ multiplex PCR; TCRdb's copy has only in-frame clones and leaves some out. Clonal size and the V and J genes are those of that table, whereas D and trimming came from the DNA. The repertoire holds a few hundred thousand clones, with less than 85% as singletons. Sequencing was done on a sample of peripheral blood. The sequence was collected from a woman under 30 with acute or convalescent COVID-19. The V gene is TRBV2, the J gene TRBJ1-4; 9 bases agree with TRBD1. CDR3 DNA sequence: TGTGCCAGCAGTGACTACACCCCGGGACAGGGCCCTGAAAAACTGTTTTTT. This translates into CASSDYTPGQGPEKLFF. The variable domain in full, completed from reference TRBV2 and TRBJ1-4, reads EPEVTQTPSHQVTQMGQEVILRCVPISNHLYFYWYRQILGQKVEFLVSFYNNEISEKSEIFDDQFSVERPDGSNFTLKIRSTKLEDSAMYFCASSDYTPGQGPEKLFFGSGTQLSVL.